This TCR beta chain was found in a study of T-cell reconstitution after alpha-beta-depleted transplantation in children. Library preparation (for TCRbeta) was performed with unique molecular identifiers. TCRdb re-called the PCR reads through MiXCR, storing one row per CDR3 protein. The sample holds hundreds of thousands of distinct CDR3 sequences, 11% seen once. At least ten counts were recorded for this clonotype. V was shortened by 6 bases and J by 6 bases, with 17 bases between the two germline ends. CDR3 length: 14 residues. CDR1 and CDR2 (germline): SQVTM, ANQGSEA. The sample here was peripheral blood, taken 180 days after TCRalphabeta/CD19-depleted stem cell transplant. The source of this sequence is a male patient under 10 years old who had a stem cell transplant for chronic granulomatous disease, so the T cells may come from the graft donor. The J gene is TRBJ2-2, the V gene TRBV29-1; no reliable D call. The CDR3: CSVRPNAIPGELFF. The CDR3 bases are TGCAGCGTCCGACCCAACGCCATCCCCGGGGAGCTGTTTTTT.